These T cell receptor beta chains were read from a single sample in a study of regulatory T cells in long-lasting Graves disease. A single record per CDR3 protein comes from TCRdb applying MiXCR to the multiplex PCR reads. The sample holds roughly 610,000 distinct CDR3 sequences, less than 20% seen once. These data also formed part of another study, on T cells in Graves' hyperthyroidism and ophthalmopathy.

Specimen: peripheral blood mononuclear cells (PBMCs), collected at new diagnosis, from a patient treated with antithyroid drugs. Receptor source: a young woman with Graves disease. Each CDR3 is given with its conserved first and last residue. Fields, in order: D gene, J gene, clone size, V gene, CDR3 protein, CDR3 DNA. D genes are given only for firm matches. Size tells how often a clone was seen (once, few, many) or the class of an expanded clone, and some rows leave it out.

TRBD1 TRBJ2-1 many TRBV20-1 CSARVSRQGHEQFF TGCAGTGCTAGAGTAAGCCGACAGGGCCATGAGCAGTTCTTC
- TRBJ2-1 many TRBV10-3 CATSSSGTETYNEQFF TGTGCCACGTCCTCTAGTGGGACCGAGACCTACAATGAGCAGTTCTTC
TRBD1 TRBJ1-5 few TRBV19 CASSMQGGSNQPQHF TGTGCCAGTAGTATGCAGGGGGGGAGCAATCAGCCCCAGCATTTT
- TRBJ1-6 few TRBV20-1 CSARDIGEGFGSPLHF TGCAGTGCTAGAGATATTGGGGAGGGGTTTGGTTCACCCCTCCACTTT
- TRBJ1-4 few TRBV29-1 CSVDVSEKLFF TGCAGCGTTGACGTGAGTGAAAAACTGTTTTTT
- TRBJ2-5 - TRBV5-4 CASSFPSQETQYF TGTGCCAGCAGCTTTCCCTCTCAAGAGACCCAGTACTTC
- TRBJ2-7 - TRBV5-6 CASSLARTEGQYF TGTGCCAGCAGCTTGGCGCGGACAGAGGGGCAGTACTTC
- TRBJ1-1 few TRBV19 CASSILTNTEAFF TGTGCCAGTAGTATACTCACGAACACTGAAGCTTTCTTT
TRBD2 TRBJ2-3 - TRBV5-5 CASSLRTSGRAILETQYF TGTGCCAGCAGCCTGAGGACTAGCGGGAGGGCCATCTTAGAGACGCAGTATTTT
TRBD2 TRBJ2-1 few TRBV9 CASSVVSGDYNEQFF TGTGCCAGCAGCGTAGTCAGCGGGGATTACAATGAGCAGTTCTTC
TRBD2 TRBJ2-3 many TRBV28 CASSPSGRTDTQYF TGTGCCAGCAGCCCTAGCGGGAGGACAGATACGCAGTATTTT
TRBD1 TRBJ1-3 - TRBV9 CASSARQGEVGNTIYF TGTGCCAGCAGCGCACGACAGGGTGAGGTTGGAAACACCATATATTTT
- TRBJ2-3 once TRBV2 CASSELDSTDTQYF TGTGCCAGCAGTGAACTGGACAGCACAGATACGCAGTATTTT
TRBD1 TRBJ1-2 many TRBV24-1 CATADRGLYTF TGTGCCACCGCGGACAGGGGCCTCTACACCTTC
TRBD1 TRBJ1-5 - TRBV28 CASRWVGGRVYSNQPQHF TGTGCCAGCAGATGGGTAGGGGGCCGGGTATATAGCAATCAGCCCCAGCATTTT
TRBD2 TRBJ2-3 few TRBV6-5 CASSYGLAGGTQYF TGTGCCAGCAGTTACGGACTAGCGGGAGGTACGCAGTATTTT
- TRBJ2-5 many TRBV28 CASRDNLKGETQYF TGTGCCAGCCGGGACAACCTTAAGGGGGAGACCCAGTACTTC
- TRBJ2-7 - TRBV14 CASSQVGLGSSDEQYF TGTGCCAGCAGCCAAGTTGGTCTGGGGTCTAGCGACGAGCAGTACTTC
- TRBJ2-1 many TRBV13 CASSYSTPKGNEQFF TGTGCCAGCAGCTATTCGACCCCTAAGGGGAATGAGCAGTTCTTC
- TRBJ1-1 once TRBV19 CASGLEGRTEAFF TGTGCCAGTGGTTTGGAGGGGAGGACTGAAGCTTTCTTT
TRBD1 TRBJ2-5 - TRBV30 CAWRRSRDRGGETQYF TGTGCCTGGAGGCGAAGCCGGGACAGGGGGGGGGAGACCCAGTACTTC
- TRBJ2-5 few TRBV2 CASGGDNLPQETQYF TGTGCCAGCGGAGGGGATAATCTCCCCCAAGAGACCCAGTACTTC
- TRBJ2-3 - TRBV2 CASRRGWDYSTDTQYF TGTGCCAGCAGGAGGGGATGGGATTATAGCACAGATACGCAGTATTTT
- TRBJ1-5 - TRBV18 CASSPEGGNQPQHF TGTGCCAGCTCACCAGAGGGGGGAAACCAGCCCCAGCATTTT
- TRBJ1-1 many TRBV28 CASSLRGTLRTEAFF TGTGCCAGCAGTTTAAGGGGGACACTACGAACTGAAGCTTTCTTT
TRBD2 TRBJ2-7 many TRBV28 CASIALAGTSKSHYEQYF TGTGCCAGCATCGCACTAGCGGGCACTAGTAAGTCCCACTACGAGCAGTACTTC
TRBD1 TRBJ1-5 many TRBV6-1 CASRDGTGHQPQHF TGTGCCAGCAGGGACGGGACAGGGCATCAGCCCCAGCATTTT
TRBD1 TRBJ1-3 many TRBV28 CASSLRGLSGNTIYF TGTGCCAGCAGTTTGAGGGGGCTGTCCGGAAACACCATATATTTT
TRBD1 TRBJ1-2 few TRBV4-1 CASSQPGTAYGYTF TGCGCCAGCAGCCAGCCCGGGACAGCGTATGGCTACACCTTC
- TRBJ2-5 few TRBV5-6 CASSFRGAQETQYF TGTGCCAGCAGCTTTCGGGGGGCCCAAGAGACCCAGTACTTC
- TRBJ2-3 many TRBV2 CASKAADTQYF TGTGCCAGCAAAGCGGCGGATACGCAGTATTTT
TRBD2 TRBJ2-2 many TRBV3-1 CASSQRTSGSTGELFF TGTGCCAGCAGCCAACGGACTAGCGGGAGCACCGGGGAGCTGTTTTTT
TRBD2 TRBJ2-5 few TRBV10-3 CATSGSSGQETQYF TGTGCCACCTCGGGTTCTAGCGGACAAGAGACCCAGTACTTC
- TRBJ2-3 many TRBV20-1 CSARTELDTDTQYF TGCAGTGCTCGAACAGAGCTTGACACAGATACGCAGTATTTT
TRBD1 TRBJ2-7 many TRBV28 CASSGFRDSSYEQYF TGTGCCAGCAGTGGATTTCGGGACAGCTCCTACGAGCAGTACTTC
- TRBJ1-5 - TRBV5-1 CASSGDGGLDQPQHF TGCGCCAGCAGCGGGGACGGGGGACTGGATCAGCCCCAGCATTTT
TRBD1 TRBJ1-1 - TRBV10-3 CAISGAQGGYTEAFF TGTGCCATCAGTGGGGCCCAGGGGGGCTACACTGAAGCTTTCTTT
TRBD1 TRBJ1-5 many TRBV6-5 CASSYGQAANQPQHF TGTGCCAGCAGTTACGGACAGGCAGCCAATCAGCCCCAGCATTTT
TRBD1 TRBJ2-7 few TRBV11-3 CASSTSGTGKHEQYF TGTGCCAGCTCTACATCCGGGACAGGGAAGCACGAGCAGTACTTC
TRBD1 TRBJ1-6 few TRBV30 CAWRGQGSSPLHF TGTGCCTGGAGGGGACAGGGGAGTTCACCCCTCCACTTT
- TRBJ1-1 many TRBV3-1 CASSQEVRNTEAFF TGTGCCAGCAGCCAAGAGGTCCGCAACACTGAAGCTTTCTTT
TRBD2 TRBJ2-5 - TRBV18 CASSPERDGQETQYF TGTGCCAGCTCACCGGAGCGGGACGGACAAGAGACCCAGTACTTC
- TRBJ2-4 many TRBV28 CASRVSGTAKNIQYF TGTGCCAGCAGGGTATCCGGGACAGCCAAAAACATTCAGTACTTC
TRBD2 TRBJ2-1 many TRBV11-3 CASSFGTMDEQFF TGTGCCAGCAGCTTCGGGACTATGGATGAGCAGTTCTTC
- TRBJ2-5 - TRBV27 CASSPRGAGSETQYF TGTGCCAGCAGTCCTCGGGGGGCAGGGTCGGAGACCCAGTACTTC